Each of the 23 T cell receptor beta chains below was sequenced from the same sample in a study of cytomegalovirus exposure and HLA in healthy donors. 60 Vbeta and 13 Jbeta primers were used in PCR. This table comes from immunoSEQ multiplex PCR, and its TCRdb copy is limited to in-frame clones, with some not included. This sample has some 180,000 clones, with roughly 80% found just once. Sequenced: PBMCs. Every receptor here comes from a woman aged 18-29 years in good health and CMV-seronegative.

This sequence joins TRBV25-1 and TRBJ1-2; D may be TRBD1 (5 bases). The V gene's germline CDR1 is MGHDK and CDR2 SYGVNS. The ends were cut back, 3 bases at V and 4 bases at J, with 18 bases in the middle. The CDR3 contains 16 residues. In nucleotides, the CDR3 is TGTGCCAGCAGTGATCCAGGGTGGGGGGAGAGCTATGGCTACACCTTC. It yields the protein CASSDPGWGESYGYTF.

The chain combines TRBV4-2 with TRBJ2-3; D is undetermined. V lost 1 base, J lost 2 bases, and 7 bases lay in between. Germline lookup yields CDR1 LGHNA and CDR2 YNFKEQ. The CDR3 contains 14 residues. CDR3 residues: CASSQAEITDTQYF. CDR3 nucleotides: TGTGCCAGCAGCCAAGCGGAGATCACAGATACGCAGTATTTT.

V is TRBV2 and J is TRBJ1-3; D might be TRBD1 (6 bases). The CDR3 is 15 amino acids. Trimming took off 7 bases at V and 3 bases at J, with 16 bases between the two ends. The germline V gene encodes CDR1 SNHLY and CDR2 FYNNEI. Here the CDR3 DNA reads TGTGCCAGCATTCTGGACAGACAATTTGGAAACACCATATATTTT. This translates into CASILDRQFGNTIYF. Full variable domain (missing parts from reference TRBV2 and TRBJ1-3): EPEVTQTPSHQVTQMGQEVILRCVPISNHLYFYWYRQILGQKVEFLVSFYNNEISEKSEIFDDQFSVERPDGSNFTLKIRSTKLEDSAMYFCASILDRQFGNTIYFGEGSWLTVV.

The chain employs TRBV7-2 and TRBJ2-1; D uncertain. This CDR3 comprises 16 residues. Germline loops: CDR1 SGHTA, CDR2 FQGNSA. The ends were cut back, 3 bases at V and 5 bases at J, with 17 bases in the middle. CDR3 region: CASSLVFVTYNNEQFF. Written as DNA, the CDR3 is TGTGCCAGCAGCTTGGTCTTCGTGACTTATAACAATGAGCAGTTCTTC.

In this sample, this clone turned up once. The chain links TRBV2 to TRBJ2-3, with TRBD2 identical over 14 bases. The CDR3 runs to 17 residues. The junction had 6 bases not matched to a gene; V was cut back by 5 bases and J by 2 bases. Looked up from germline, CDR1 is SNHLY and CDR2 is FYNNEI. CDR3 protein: CASSSGLAGGSTDTQYF. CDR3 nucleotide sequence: TGTGCCAGCAGTTCCGGACTAGCGGGAGGCTCCACAGATACGCAGTATTTT.

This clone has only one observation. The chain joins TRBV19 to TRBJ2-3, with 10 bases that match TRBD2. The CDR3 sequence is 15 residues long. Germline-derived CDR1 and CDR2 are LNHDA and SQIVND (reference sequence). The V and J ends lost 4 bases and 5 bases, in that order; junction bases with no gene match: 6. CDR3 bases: TGTGCCAGTAGTACCCTAGCGGGAGATGGAGATACGCAGTATTTT. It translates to CASSTLAGDGDTQYF.

CDR3 nucleotides: TGTGCCAGCAGCTTGGGCCAGAACTATGGCTACACCTTC. It specifies CASSLGQNYGYTF. The chain couples TRBV5-6 to TRBJ1-2; D remains ambiguous. CDR3 length: 13 residues. Germline values: CDR1 SGHDT, CDR2 YYEEEE. The germline V and J ends were trimmed by 0 bases and 2 bases, with 5 bases remaining between them.

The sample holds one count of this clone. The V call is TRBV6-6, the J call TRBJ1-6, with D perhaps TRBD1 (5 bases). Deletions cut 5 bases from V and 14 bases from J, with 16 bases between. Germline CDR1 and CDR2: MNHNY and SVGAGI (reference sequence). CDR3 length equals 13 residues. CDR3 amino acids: CASSTPGYVSLHF. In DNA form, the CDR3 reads TGTGCCAGCAGTACCCCAGGGTATGTGTCCCTCCACTTT.

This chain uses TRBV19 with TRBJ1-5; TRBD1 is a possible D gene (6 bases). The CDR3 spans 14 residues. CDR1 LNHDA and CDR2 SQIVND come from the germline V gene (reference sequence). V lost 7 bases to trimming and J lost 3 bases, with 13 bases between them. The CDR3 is CASTSTGYNQPQHF. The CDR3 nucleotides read TGTGCCAGTACCTCGACAGGCTACAATCAGCCCCAGCATTTT.

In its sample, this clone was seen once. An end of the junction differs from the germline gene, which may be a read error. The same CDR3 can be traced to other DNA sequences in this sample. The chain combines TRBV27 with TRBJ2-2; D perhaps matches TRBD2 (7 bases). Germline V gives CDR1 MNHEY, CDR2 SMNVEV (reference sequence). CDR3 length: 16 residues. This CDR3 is CASRGWEGQNTGELFF. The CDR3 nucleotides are TGCGCCAGCAGGGGATGGGAGGGCCAAAACACCGGGGAGCTGTTTTTT.

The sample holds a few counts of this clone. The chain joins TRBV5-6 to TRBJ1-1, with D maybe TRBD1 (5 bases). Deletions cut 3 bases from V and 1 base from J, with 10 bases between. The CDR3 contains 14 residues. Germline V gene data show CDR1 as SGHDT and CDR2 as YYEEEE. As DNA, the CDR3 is TGTGCCAGCAGCTCGCGGGGGTCGAACACTGAAGCTTTCTTT. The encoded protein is CASSSRGSNTEAFF.

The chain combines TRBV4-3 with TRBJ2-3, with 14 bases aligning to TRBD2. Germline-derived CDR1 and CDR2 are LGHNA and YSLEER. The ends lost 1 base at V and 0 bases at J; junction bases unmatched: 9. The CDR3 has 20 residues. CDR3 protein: CASSQGPGLAGGFSTDTQYF. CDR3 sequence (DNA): TGCGCCAGCAGCCAAGGCCCCGGACTAGCGGGAGGCTTTAGCACAGATACGCAGTATTTT.

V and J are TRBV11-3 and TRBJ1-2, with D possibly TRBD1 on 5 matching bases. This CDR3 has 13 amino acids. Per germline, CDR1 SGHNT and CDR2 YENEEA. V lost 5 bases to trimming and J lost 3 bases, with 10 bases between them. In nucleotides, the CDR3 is TGTGCCAGCAGCCCTGACAGCGACTATGGCTACACCTTC. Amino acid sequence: CASSPDSDYGYTF. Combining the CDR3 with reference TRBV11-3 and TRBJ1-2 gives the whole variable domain EAGVVQSPRYKIIEKKQPVAFWCNPISGHNTLYWYLQNLGQGPELLIRYENEEAVDDSQLPKDRFSAERLKGVDSTLKIQPAELGDSAVYLCASSPDSDYGYTFGSGTRLTVV.

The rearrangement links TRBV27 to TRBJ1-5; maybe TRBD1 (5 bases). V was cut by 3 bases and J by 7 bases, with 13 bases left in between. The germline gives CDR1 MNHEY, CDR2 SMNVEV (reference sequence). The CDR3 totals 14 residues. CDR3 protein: CASSLGGGTQPQHF. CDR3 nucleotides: TGTGCCAGCAGTTTGGGGGGGGGAACCCAGCCCCAGCATTTT.

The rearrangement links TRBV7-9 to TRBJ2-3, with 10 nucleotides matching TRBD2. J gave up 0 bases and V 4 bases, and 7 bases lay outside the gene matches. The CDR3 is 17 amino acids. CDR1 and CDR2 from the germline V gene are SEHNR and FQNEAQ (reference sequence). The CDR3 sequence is CASSSNAAGGSTDTQYF. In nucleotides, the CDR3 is TGTGCCAGCAGCTCAAATGCAGCGGGAGGGAGCACAGATACGCAGTATTTT.

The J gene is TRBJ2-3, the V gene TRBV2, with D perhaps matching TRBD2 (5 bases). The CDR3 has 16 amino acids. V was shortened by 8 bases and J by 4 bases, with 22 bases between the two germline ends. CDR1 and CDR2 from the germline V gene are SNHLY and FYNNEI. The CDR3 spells CASLPSRVPDSDTQYF. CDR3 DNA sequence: TGTGCCAGCCTCCCCTCGCGGGTCCCGGACTCAGATACGCAGTATTTT.

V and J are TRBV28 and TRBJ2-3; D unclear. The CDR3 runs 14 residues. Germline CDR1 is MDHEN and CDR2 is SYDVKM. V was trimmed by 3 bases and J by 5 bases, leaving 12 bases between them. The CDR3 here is CASSFGGSGDTQYF. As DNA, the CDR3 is TGTGCCAGCAGTTTCGGTGGTTCGGGAGATACGCAGTATTTT.

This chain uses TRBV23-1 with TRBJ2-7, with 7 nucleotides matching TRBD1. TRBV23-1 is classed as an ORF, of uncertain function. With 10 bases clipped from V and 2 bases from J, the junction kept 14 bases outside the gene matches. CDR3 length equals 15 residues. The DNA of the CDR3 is TGCGCCATAGAGACACAGGGGAAGAGGCCCTACGAGCAGTACTTC. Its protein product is CAIETQGKRPYEQYF.

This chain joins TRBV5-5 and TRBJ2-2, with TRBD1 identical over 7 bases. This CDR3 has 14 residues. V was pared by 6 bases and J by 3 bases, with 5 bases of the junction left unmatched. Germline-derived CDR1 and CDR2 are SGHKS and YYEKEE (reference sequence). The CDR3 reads CASTGQRDTGELFF. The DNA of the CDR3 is TGTGCCAGCACGGGACAGAGGGACACCGGGGAGCTGTTTTTT.

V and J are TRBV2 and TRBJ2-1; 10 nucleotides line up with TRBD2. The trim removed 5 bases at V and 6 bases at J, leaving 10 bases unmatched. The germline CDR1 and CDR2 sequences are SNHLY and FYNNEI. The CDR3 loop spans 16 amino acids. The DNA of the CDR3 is TGTGCCAGCAGTCCTCGCCCTAGCGGGAGTACCAATGAGCAGTTCTTC. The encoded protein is CASSPRPSGSTNEQFF.

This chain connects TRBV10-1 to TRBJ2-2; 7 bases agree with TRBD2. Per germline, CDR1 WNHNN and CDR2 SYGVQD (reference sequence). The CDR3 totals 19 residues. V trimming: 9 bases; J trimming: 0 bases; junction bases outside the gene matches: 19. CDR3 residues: CASTLPLSGTTSNTGELFF. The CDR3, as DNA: TGCGCCAGTACCCTACCCCTATCCGGGACTACCTCGAACACCGGGGAGCTGTTTTTT.

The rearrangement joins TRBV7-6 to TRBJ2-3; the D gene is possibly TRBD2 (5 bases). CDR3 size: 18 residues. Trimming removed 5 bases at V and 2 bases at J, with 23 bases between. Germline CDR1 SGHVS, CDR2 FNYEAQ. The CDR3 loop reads CASSPPWGRSGDTDTQYF. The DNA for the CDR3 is TGTGCCAGCAGCCCTCCCTGGGGTAGGAGCGGCGACACAGATACGCAGTATTTT.

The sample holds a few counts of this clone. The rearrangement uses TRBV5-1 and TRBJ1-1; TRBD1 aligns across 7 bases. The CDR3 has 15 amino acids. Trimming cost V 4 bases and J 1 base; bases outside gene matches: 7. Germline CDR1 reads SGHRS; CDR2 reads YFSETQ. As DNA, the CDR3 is TGCGCCAGCAGCGAACGACAGGGATCGAACACTGAAGCTTTCTTT. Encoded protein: CASSERQGSNTEAFF.